A selection of T cell receptor beta chains follows, all from one sample in a study of CD8+CD57+ T cells in acquired aplastic anemia. TCRdb redid the calling of the reads with MiXCR, one entry per CDR3 protein. The repertoire consists of around 500,000 distinct CDR3 sequences, with more than 25% occurring once and the leading ten covering roughly 0.8%. The sequenced sample consisted of sorted CD4+, CD8+, or CD8+CD57+ T cells (not recorded which) from PBMCs. The receptors come from a human donor with aplastic anemia. The CDR3 runs from the conserved cysteine through the conserved F or W. The D gene is left open where the match is weak. Size values are once, few and many counts, or a class for expanded clones, and some rows have none.

>TRBV12-3/TRBV12-4|15|TRBJ2-4|-|-
CASTPRSPTKNIQYF
TGTGCCAGCACCCCTCGAAGCCCAACCAAAAACATTCAGTACTTC
>TRBV20-1|13|TRBJ2-7|-|many
CSARDPIVGEQYF
TGCAGTGCTAGAGATCCCATAGTCGGGGAGCAGTACTTC
>TRBV5-1|16|TRBJ1-1|TRBD1|-
CASSLVGGIPDTEAFF
TGCGCCAGCAGCTTGGTAGGGGGCATACCGGACACTGAAGCTTTCTTT
>TRBV19|14|TRBJ2-3|-|many
CASSIGSSTDTQYF
TGTGCCAGTAGTATAGGGTCTAGCACAGATACGCAGTATTTT
>TRBV24-1|12|TRBJ2-1|TRBD1|-
CATSGPTGGQFF
TGTGCCACCAGTGGACCTACAGGGGGGCAGTTCTTC
>TRBV9|14|TRBJ2-5|TRBD1|many
CASSEGQGGETQYF
TGTGCCAGCAGCGAGGGACAGGGCGGGGAGACCCAGTACTTC
>TRBV9|15|TRBJ1-1|TRBD1|-
CASRPLGTGKTEAFF
TGTGCCAGCAGACCCCTTGGGACAGGGAAAACTGAAGCTTTCTTT
>TRBV12-3/TRBV12-4|11|TRBJ1-1|-|-
CASTVVGEAFF
TGTGCCAGCACCGTGGTGGGTGAAGCTTTCTTT
>TRBV7-6|18|TRBJ2-1|TRBD1|few
CASSLIRPGTGGMNEQFF
TGTGCTAGCAGCCTAATCAGGCCCGGGACAGGGGGCATGAATGAGCAGTTCTTC
>TRBV5-5|16|TRBJ1-5|-|few
CASSSRVGRNNQPQHF
TGTGCCAGCAGCTCTCGGGTGGGGCGGAACAATCAGCCCCAGCATTTT
>TRBV19|15|TRBJ1-5|-|many
CASSIRRDSNQPQHF
TGTGCCAGTAGTATAAGGCGGGATAGCAATCAGCCCCAGCATTTT
>TRBV25-1|14|TRBJ2-2|TRBD1|few
CASTGTVLDGELFF
TGTGCCAGCACCGGGACAGTTCTAGACGGGGAGCTGTTTTTT